These T cell receptor beta chains were read from a single sample in a study of T cell responses to AZD1222 COVID-19 vaccine. The data were produced by immunoSEQ multiplex PCR, yet TCRdb's version contains in-frame clones alone and is incomplete. The sample has roughly 150,000 clones, more than 70% seen once. The specimen was peripheral blood, collected on day 0 of AZD1222 vaccination. Every receptor here comes from an adult in good health. Each CDR3 is given with its conserved first and last residue. D genes are given only for firm matches. Not every row has a clone size; where given, it reads once, few, many or a size class.

D gene: .
V gene: TRBV16
clone size: few
J gene: TRBJ1-5
CDR3 DNA: TGTGCCAGCAGCCAATTGCAGGGGCTGAATCAGCCCCAGCATTTT
CDR3 protein: CASSQLQGLNQPQHF

D gene: TRBD2
V gene: TRBV6-2/TRBV6-3
clone size: .
J gene: TRBJ2-1
CDR3 DNA: TGTGCCAGCAGCAAAACTAGCGGGAGGGCCCACAATGAGCAGTTCTTC
CDR3 protein: CASSKTSGRAHNEQFF

D gene: .
V gene: TRBV29-1
clone size: once
J gene: TRBJ2-3
CDR3 DNA: TGCAGCGTCGAAGCAGGGCTTTTT
CDR3 protein: CSVEAGLF

D gene: .
V gene: TRBV6-1
clone size: .
J gene: TRBJ1-5
CDR3 DNA: TGTGCCAGCAGTGAAGCGAATGGGGTTGAACAGCCCCAGCATTTT
CDR3 protein: CASSEANGVEQPQHF

D gene: .
V gene: TRBV6-5
clone size: once
J gene: TRBJ2-7
CDR3 DNA: TGTGCCAGCAGTCGAATAGGGGGCGAGCAGTACTTC
CDR3 protein: CASSRIGGEQYF

D gene: .
V gene: TRBV7-9
clone size: .
J gene: TRBJ2-7
CDR3 DNA: TGTGCCATCTCGACCGGGTACGAGCAGTACTTC
CDR3 protein: CAISTGYEQYF

D gene: .
V gene: TRBV20-1
clone size: .
J gene: TRBJ2-7
CDR3 DNA: TGCAGTGCTCCCATAAGTGAGCAGTACTTC
CDR3 protein: CSAPISEQYF

D gene: .
V gene: TRBV11-2
clone size: .
J gene: TRBJ2-2
CDR3 DNA: TGTGCCAGCAGCTTAGGTGGGGTCTCCGGGGAGCTGTTTTTT
CDR3 protein: CASSLGGVSGELFF

D gene: .
V gene: TRBV6-4
clone size: .
J gene: TRBJ2-1
CDR3 DNA: TGTGCCAGCAGTGATAGCGCCTACAATGAGCAGTTCTTC
CDR3 protein: CASSDSAYNEQFF

D gene: TRBD1
V gene: TRBV19
clone size: .
J gene: TRBJ1-4
CDR3 DNA: TGTGCCAGTACCCCCTCCCCAGGGGGCAATGAAAAACTGTTTTTT
CDR3 protein: CASTPSPGGNEKLFF

D gene: TRBD1
V gene: TRBV4-3
clone size: .
J gene: TRBJ1-4
CDR3 DNA: TGCGCCAGCAGCCAGGGACCGGGACAGGGGAGGGAAAAACTGTTTTTT
CDR3 protein: CASSQGPGQGREKLFF

D gene: .
V gene: TRBV9
clone size: once
J gene: TRBJ1-1
CDR3 DNA: TGTGCCAGCACTAGGGGCCCCCGTGTCACTGAAGCTTTCTTT
CDR3 protein: CASTRGPRVTEAFF

D gene: TRBD1
V gene: TRBV14
clone size: .
J gene: TRBJ1-3
CDR3 DNA: TGTGCCAGCAGCCAAGGACAGGGGGTTGGAAACACCATATATTTT
CDR3 protein: CASSQGQGVGNTIYF

D gene: .
V gene: TRBV6-2/TRBV6-3
clone size: .
J gene: TRBJ2-5
CDR3 DNA: TGTGCCAGCAGTTCCGGGCGCCAAGAGACCCAGTACTTC
CDR3 protein: CASSSGRQETQYF

D gene: .
V gene: TRBV6-1
clone size: .
J gene: TRBJ1-6
CDR3 DNA: TGTGCCAGCAGTGACCCCGCGACCAGCAGGAATTCACCCCTCCACTTT
CDR3 protein: CASSDPATSRNSPLHF

D gene: .
V gene: TRBV9
clone size: .
J gene: TRBJ2-1
CDR3 DNA: TGTGCCAGCAGCGTAGCCACGGCTAATGAGCAGTTCTTC
CDR3 protein: CASSVATANEQFF

D gene: .
V gene: TRBV7-9
clone size: .
J gene: TRBJ1-2
CDR3 DNA: TGTGCCAGCAGCTTAGGGACGGCGGGGGCCACTAACTATGGCTACACCTTC
CDR3 protein: CASSLGTAGATNYGYTF

D gene: .
V gene: TRBV19
clone size: .
J gene: TRBJ1-5
CDR3 DNA: TGTGCCACAAGAACCCAGGGTCTGGTAGATCAGCCCCAGCATTTT
CDR3 protein: CATRTQGLVDQPQHF

D gene: .
V gene: TRBV11-2
clone size: .
J gene: TRBJ2-7
CDR3 DNA: TGTGCCAGCAGCTCGTCGGGGAGATATAAGCAGTACTTC
CDR3 protein: CASSSSGRYKQYF

D gene: .
V gene: TRBV29-1
clone size: .
J gene: TRBJ1-1
CDR3 DNA: TGCAGCGTTGGGGCAGGGCCCGGGAACACTGAAGCTTTCTTT
CDR3 protein: CSVGAGPGNTEAFF

D gene: .
V gene: TRBV27
clone size: .
J gene: TRBJ2-7
CDR3 DNA: TGTGCCACCGGGGACGGGGAAGCCTACGAGCAGTACTTC
CDR3 protein: CATGDGEAYEQYF

D gene: TRBD1
V gene: TRBV6-1
clone size: few
J gene: TRBJ1-3
CDR3 DNA: TGTGCCAGCAGTGATCGACAGGGGTCGGGAGGAAACACCATATATTTT
CDR3 protein: CASSDRQGSGGNTIYF

D gene: .
V gene: TRBV29-1
clone size: .
J gene: TRBJ1-1
CDR3 DNA: TGCAGCTCAAAAGAAGGGAACACTGAAGCTTTCTTT
CDR3 protein: CSSKEGNTEAFF

D gene: TRBD1
V gene: TRBV5-1
clone size: .
J gene: TRBJ2-1
CDR3 DNA: TGCGCCAGCAGCTGGGGACAGGGGTTTACCCATGAGCAGTTCTTC
CDR3 protein: CASSWGQGFTHEQFF

D gene: .
V gene: TRBV21-1
clone size: .
J gene: TRBJ1-3
CDR3 DNA: TGTGCCAGCACCGAAAGGGGGGGCTCTGGAAACACCATATATTTT
CDR3 protein: CASTERGGSGNTIYF

D gene: .
V gene: TRBV5-4
clone size: .
J gene: TRBJ2-1
CDR3 DNA: TGTGCCAGCAGCTTGGTCGGGCCGAATGAGCAGTTCTTC
CDR3 protein: CASSLVGPNEQFF

D gene: TRBD2
V gene: TRBV5-6
clone size: .
J gene: TRBJ2-1
CDR3 DNA: TGTGCCAGCAGCTTGTTGTTCCTAGCGGGGCGCAATGAGCAGTTCTTC
CDR3 protein: CASSLLFLAGRNEQFF

D gene: .
V gene: TRBV11-3
clone size: .
J gene: TRBJ2-7
CDR3 DNA: TGTGCCAGCAGCGCGGACAGACCCTACGAGCAGTACTTC
CDR3 protein: CASSADRPYEQYF

D gene: TRBD1
V gene: TRBV2
clone size: .
J gene: TRBJ1-1
CDR3 DNA: TGTGCCAGCAGTTGGGACAGGGTAGCTTTCTTT
CDR3 protein: CASSWDRVAFF

D gene: .
V gene: TRBV24-1
clone size: .
J gene: TRBJ2-1
CDR3 DNA: TGTGCCACCAGTGATTTGGGCAGTTCTACACCCCATGAGCAGTTCTTC
CDR3 protein: CATSDLGSSTPHEQFF

D gene: TRBD1
V gene: TRBV11-3
clone size: .
J gene: TRBJ2-3
CDR3 DNA: TGTGCCAGCAGCTCACAGGGGGCTAGCACAGATACGCAGTATTTT
CDR3 protein: CASSSQGASTDTQYF

D gene: .
V gene: TRBV25-1
clone size: few
J gene: TRBJ2-1
CDR3 DNA: TGTGCCAGCAGTGAATACGGTCAGGGTGGCTCCTACAATGAGCAGTTCTTC
CDR3 protein: CASSEYGQGGSYNEQFF

D gene: .
V gene: TRBV4-2
clone size: .
J gene: TRBJ2-6
CDR3 DNA: TGTGCCAGCAGCGCGCCCAACGTCCTGACTTTC
CDR3 protein: CASSAPNVLTF

D gene: TRBD2
V gene: TRBV9
clone size: .
J gene: TRBJ2-1
CDR3 DNA: TGTGCCAGCAGCGTTGGAGCGGGAGGGATATCCTACAATGAGCAGTTCTTC
CDR3 protein: CASSVGAGGISYNEQFF

D gene: .
V gene: TRBV24-1
clone size: .
J gene: TRBJ2-1
CDR3 DNA: TGTGCCACCAGTGATAGAGCGGGCTTCTCCTACAATGAGCAGTTCTTC
CDR3 protein: CATSDRAGFSYNEQFF

D gene: .
V gene: TRBV19
clone size: .
J gene: TRBJ2-2
CDR3 DNA: TGTGCCAGTGCGTCTACAGGGAACACCGGGGAGCTGTTTTTT
CDR3 protein: CASASTGNTGELFF

D gene: .
V gene: TRBV3-1/TRBV3-2
clone size: once
J gene: TRBJ1-5
CDR3 DNA: TGTGCCAGCAGCCAAGAAGAGCGATGGCGCAGGGGTAATCATCAGCCCCAGCATTTT
CDR3 protein: CASSQEERWRRGNHQPQHF

D gene: .
V gene: TRBV28
clone size: .
J gene: TRBJ2-7
CDR3 DNA: TGTGCCAGCAGTTTGGGACAATACGAGCAGTACTTC
CDR3 protein: CASSLGQYEQYF

D gene: TRBD1
V gene: TRBV5-1
clone size: once
J gene: TRBJ2-2
CDR3 DNA: TGCGCCAGCAGCTTGTGGGACAGGGTTAACACCGGGGAGCTGTTTTTT
CDR3 protein: CASSLWDRVNTGELFF

D gene: .
V gene: TRBV11-3
clone size: once
J gene: TRBJ2-2
CDR3 DNA: TGTGCCAGCAGCCGACGTGGGGGATCCACCGGGGAGCTGTTTTTT
CDR3 protein: CASSRRGGSTGELFF

D gene: .
V gene: TRBV29-1
clone size: .
J gene: TRBJ2-1
CDR3 DNA: TGCAGCGTTGAAAGGGACGGCAGGAGCTCCTACAATGAGCAGTTCTTC
CDR3 protein: CSVERDGRSSYNEQFF

D gene: TRBD2
V gene: TRBV11-2
clone size: once
J gene: TRBJ2-3
CDR3 DNA: TGTGCCAGCAGCGCCAGCGGGAGGGCCACAGATACGCAGTATTTT
CDR3 protein: CASSASGRATDTQYF